This T cell receptor (beta chain) was identified in a study of cytomegalovirus exposure and HLA in healthy donors. Study summary: Out of around 360 genotyped donors, about 84% belonged to the Caucasian-associated ancestry cluster.

PCR primers comprised 60 Vbeta and 13 Jbeta primers. Original handling: Later analysis identified tens of millions of unique TCR beta chains, about 10 million shared. Method: immunoSEQ multiplex PCR; TCRdb's copy keeps in-frame clones and lacks some. V and J calls plus clone size are reproduced from that table; the DNA served to infer D and trimming. Among about 160,000 clones listed, 80% were seen once. General study points: Reports credit the classifier with highly specific, highly sensitive diagnosis of cytomegalovirus status. It was taken for granted in presence/absence analyses that sequencing depth across donors was roughly uniform.

V lost 7 bases, J lost 7 bases, and 11 bases lay in between. CDR3 size: 12 residues. Germline CDR1 reads SQVTM; CDR2 reads ANQGSEA. This clone has only a few counts. Antigen: not known. Material: PBMCs. V and J are TRBV29-1 and TRBJ1-6; no clear D gene. The receptor was isolated from a male donor in good health and CMV-seropositive. CDR3 protein: CSAQTGNSPLHF. The CDR3 coding sequence is TGCAGCGCCCAGACCGGGAATTCACCCCTCCACTTT. Looking up the rest from reference TRBV29-1 and TRBJ1-6 gives the full variable domain: SAVISQKPSRDICQRGTSLTIQCQVDSQVTMMFWYRQQPGQSLTLIATANQGSEATYESGFVIDKFPISRPNLTFSTLTVSNMSPEDSSIYLCSAQTGNSPLHFGNGTRLTVT.